These T cell receptor beta chains were read from a single sample in a study of OX40 agonist ivuxolimab in advanced cancers. Data came from immunoSEQ multiplex PCR; TCRdb stores just in-frame clones and leaves some out. Altogether roughly 76,000 clones are present, approximately 85% being singletons, with the ten largest covering roughly 6%. The sequences come from CD4+ or CD8+ T cells sorted from blood, collected in a trial of the OX40 agonist ivuxolimab. These receptors originate from an adult with an advanced solid tumor such as melanoma, head and neck, liver or kidney cancer. CDR3s include the opening cysteine and the closing phenylalanine or tryptophan. D genes are given only for firm matches. The size entry is marked missing in some rows and otherwise reads once, few, many or a size class.

V gene,J gene,D gene,clone size,CDR3 DNA,CDR3 protein
TRBV2,TRBJ2-7,TRBD2,.,TGTGCCAGCAGTGGACTAGCGGCAGGCTACGAGCAGTACTTC,CASSGLAAGYEQYF
TRBV2,TRBJ1-4,.,.,TGTGCCAGCAGTGAAGCGGCTGACGGACTTAATGAAAAACTGTTTTTT,CASSEAADGLNEKLFF
TRBV5-6,TRBJ2-1,TRBD2,.,TGTGCCAGCAGCCTCCAGACTAGCGGGAAATACAATGAGCAGTTCTTC,CASSLQTSGKYNEQFF
TRBV2,TRBJ1-1,.,.,TGTGCCAGCAGACTACTGGGATTGAACACTGAAGCTTTCTTT,CASRLLGLNTEAFF
TRBV12-2,TRBJ2-1,.,.,TGTGCAAGTCGCTTAGCGCGGGGCGGGAGGTCGAACAATGAGCAGTTCTTC,CASRLARGGRSNNEQFF
TRBV30,TRBJ2-5,TRBD2,.,TGTGCCTGGAGAGGGGGTCCCCGGGCGGGGGGGCGTTGGGAGACCCAGTACTTC,CAWRGGPRAGGRWETQYF
TRBV10-3,TRBJ1-1,.,.,TGTGCCATCAGTGAGTCCAGGGCAGGAAACACTGAAGCTTTCTTT,CAISESRAGNTEAFF
TRBV28,TRBJ1-2,.,.,TGTGCCAGCAGTTTTGGGGGGAATGGCTACACCTTC,CASSFGGNGYTF
TRBV7-9,TRBJ2-1,.,.,TGTGCCAGCAGCAAACAGGGCGTCGAGCAGTTCTTC,CASSKQGVEQFF
TRBV19,TRBJ1-6,TRBD1,.,TGTGCCAGTACCATACAGGGGGACCTTTATAATTCACCCCTCCACTTT,CASTIQGDLYNSPLHF
TRBV15,TRBJ1-2,TRBD1,.,TGTGCCACCAGTAGGGACAGGGGGCGGATATCCGGTGGCTACACCTTC,CATSRDRGRISGGYTF
TRBV11-2,TRBJ2-5,TRBD1,.,TGTGCCAGCAGCTTAGGACAGGGGCCCAGCCAAGAGACCCAGTACTTC,CASSLGQGPSQETQYF
TRBV9,TRBJ2-3,.,.,TGTGCCAGCAGCGTAGGTGCTGGGCGGGGCAATACGCAGTATTTT,CASSVGAGRGNTQYF
TRBV2,TRBJ2-1,TRBD2,.,TGTGCCAGCATGTGGCCCAGCGGGGGAAATGAGCAGTTCTTC,CASMWPSGGNEQFF
TRBV29-1,TRBJ2-1,.,.,TGCAGCGTTGTAGGCGACTCCTACAATGAGCAGTTCTTC,CSVVGDSYNEQFF
TRBV10-3,TRBJ1-4,.,.,TGTGCCATCAGTTCCGGAAGCAAGGGTGAAAAACTGTTTTTT,CAISSGSKGEKLFF
TRBV18,TRBJ2-3,TRBD2,.,TGTGCCAGTTTACCAGGGAGCAGCGGGGGTACAGATACGCAGTATTTT,CASLPGSSGGTDTQYF
TRBV2,TRBJ2-1,.,.,TGTGCCAGCAGTGATTATGCGGCATACAATGAGCAGTTCTTC,CASSDYAAYNEQFF
TRBV11-2,TRBJ1-4,.,.,TGTGCCAGCAGCTTAGATGGGTGGAATGAAAAACTGTTTTTT,CASSLDGWNEKLFF
TRBV23-1,TRBJ1-5,.,once,TGCGCCAGCAGTCCCCCGGGAGCGCAGCAATCAGCCCAGCATTTT,CASSPPGAQQSAQHF
TRBV11-2,TRBJ2-3,TRBD2,.,TGTGCCAGCAGCTTAGAGGCGGGGGTGCCAGATACGCAGTATTTT,CASSLEAGVPDTQYF
TRBV4-3,TRBJ1-3,.,.,TGCGCCAGCAGCCAAGATCCCAGCCTCTCTGGAAACACCATATATTTT,CASSQDPSLSGNTIYF
TRBV2,TRBJ2-3,TRBD2,.,TGTGCCAGCAGGGGACTAGCGGGAGTTGTCCGGGGGTCAGATACGCAGTATTTT,CASRGLAGVVRGSDTQYF
TRBV2,TRBJ1-1,.,.,TGTGCCAGCAGGGTGACAGAGAGCATGAACACTGAAGCTTTCTTT,CASRVTESMNTEAFF
TRBV9,TRBJ1-3,TRBD1,.,TGTGCCAGCAGCCCCACACAGGGGCCCGGAAACACCATATATTTT,CASSPTQGPGNTIYF
TRBV15,TRBJ1-3,.,.,TGTGCCACCAGCAGAGATATGAACCGAATCTCTGGAAACACCATATATTTT,CATSRDMNRISGNTIYF
TRBV5-4,TRBJ2-1,.,.,TGTGCCAGCAGCTCCTGGGAGCCTGAGCAGTTCTTC,CASSSWEPEQFF
TRBV18,TRBJ2-1,.,.,TGTGCCAGCTCAACGGGCGGTTACAATGAGCAGTTCTTC,CASSTGGYNEQFF
TRBV11-3,TRBJ2-2,TRBD1,.,TGTGCCAGCAGCGGGCTCGGACAGGGGGGTACCGGGGAGCTGTTTTTT,CASSGLGQGGTGELFF
TRBV30,TRBJ2-6,.,.,TGTGCCTGGAGTGTACGGGGCTCTGGGGCCAACGTCCTGACTTTC,CAWSVRGSGANVLTF
TRBV27,TRBJ1-2,.,.,TGTGCCAGCAGTTTAGGTTACAGAGGGGAAAGCTACACCTTC,CASSLGYRGESYTF
TRBV7-9,TRBJ2-1,.,.,TGTGCCAGCAGCTTATTCAGTCCGGATGAGCAGTTCTTC,CASSLFSPDEQFF
TRBV9,TRBJ2-6,.,.,TGTGCCAGCAGCGTAGGGACGCCCTCTGGGGCCAACGTCCTGACTTTC,CASSVGTPSGANVLTF
TRBV29-1,TRBJ2-3,.,.,TGCAGCGTTGAGTTGGGGCACAGGGACACAGATACGCAGTATTTT,CSVELGHRDTDTQYF
TRBV7-2,TRBJ1-2,.,.,TGTGCCAGCAGCTCTCAACAGGGCCTTCCGCGTGGCTACACCTTC,CASSSQQGLPRGYTF
TRBV7-2,TRBJ2-3,TRBD1,few,TGTGCCAGCAGCTTTGGGACAGGGTTAGGCGATACGCAGTATTTT,CASSFGTGLGDTQYF
TRBV7-2,TRBJ2-2,TRBD2,.,TGTGCCAGCAGCCTCAGACTAGCGGGAGTAAGAAACGGGGAGCTGTTTTTT,CASSLRLAGVRNGELFF
TRBV7-9,TRBJ2-3,TRBD1,.,TGTGCCAGCAGCTCCCGGGACAGAGCGGAAGATACGCAGTATTTT,CASSSRDRAEDTQYF
TRBV5-8,TRBJ1-5,.,.,TGTGCCAGCAGCTTTTTCGGGCGGACAGCTAATCAGCCCCAGCATTTT,CASSFFGRTANQPQHF
TRBV28,TRBJ1-5,.,few,TGTGCCAGCACCTTAGAAGACAGGAGAAATCAGCCCCAGCATTTT,CASTLEDRRNQPQHF
TRBV21-1,TRBJ1-4,.,.,TGTGCCAGCAGCAAAGCCCGGACAGGGCCTGGGACTAATGAAAAACTGTTTTTT,CASSKARTGPGTNEKLFF
TRBV9,TRBJ1-2,.,.,TGTGCCAGCAGCGTAGACAGGAACTATGGCTACACCTTC,CASSVDRNYGYTF
TRBV9,TRBJ2-1,TRBD1,.,TGTGCCAGCAGCTCCCGCAGGGGGCCGGAGCCTTACAATGAGCAGTTCTTC,CASSSRRGPEPYNEQFF
TRBV6-5,TRBJ1-2,TRBD1,.,TGTGCCAGCAGTCTCGACAGGGGCCCTAACTATGGCTACACCTTC,CASSLDRGPNYGYTF
TRBV7-2,TRBJ2-3,.,.,TGTGCCAGCACCAAGCTTACCTCAGATACGCAGTATTTT,CASTKLTSDTQYF
TRBV4-3,TRBJ1-2,.,.,TGCGCCAGCAGCCAGGGGAAAGTCGGCCTTACATCGGGCTACACCTTC,CASSQGKVGLTSGYTF
TRBV7-2,TRBJ1-2,TRBD1,.,TGTGCCAGCAGCATCCCGGGACAGGTTTTCGGCTACACCTTC,CASSIPGQVFGYTF
TRBV6-1,TRBJ2-2,.,.,TGTGCCAGCAGTGAACGGCCAGGGAACACCGGGGAGCTGTTTTTT,CASSERPGNTGELFF
TRBV5-8,TRBJ2-7,.,.,TGTGCCAGCAGCTTGAATGCGGGGCAGTACTTC,CASSLNAGQYF
TRBV7-2,TRBJ2-7,.,once,TGTGCCAGCAGCTTCCCTGATCACTACGAGCAGTACTTC,CASSFPDHYEQYF
TRBV18,TRBJ1-4,TRBD1,once,TGTGCCAGCTCCCCGGGACAGGGGCGTGGTAATGAAAAACTGTTTTTT,CASSPGQGRGNEKLFF